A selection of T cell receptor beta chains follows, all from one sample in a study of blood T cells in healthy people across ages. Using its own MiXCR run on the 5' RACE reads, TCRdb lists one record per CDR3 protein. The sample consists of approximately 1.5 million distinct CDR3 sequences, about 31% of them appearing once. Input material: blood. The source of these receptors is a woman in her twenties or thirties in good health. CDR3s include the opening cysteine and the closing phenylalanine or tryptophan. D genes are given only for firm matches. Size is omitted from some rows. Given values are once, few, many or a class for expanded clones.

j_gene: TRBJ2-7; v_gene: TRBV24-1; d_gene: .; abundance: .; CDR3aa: CATSDPLNTHEQYF; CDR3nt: TGTGCCACCAGTGATCCCCTCAACACACACGAGCAGTACTTC
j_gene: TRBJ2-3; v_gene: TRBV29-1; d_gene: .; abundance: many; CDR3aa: CSVDSGLNTDTQYF; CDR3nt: TGCAGCGTTGATTCAGGGCTGAACACAGATACGCAGTATTTT
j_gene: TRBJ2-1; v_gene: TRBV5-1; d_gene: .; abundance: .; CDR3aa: CASSWTVSKSYNEQFF; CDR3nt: TGCGCCAGCAGCTGGACCGTCTCGAAATCCTACAATGAGCAGTTCTTC
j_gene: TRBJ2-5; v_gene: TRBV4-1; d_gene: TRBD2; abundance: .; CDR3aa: CASSQHRGGGGETQYF; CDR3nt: TGCGCCAGCAGCCAACACCGGGGGGGAGGCGGCGAGACCCAGTACTTC
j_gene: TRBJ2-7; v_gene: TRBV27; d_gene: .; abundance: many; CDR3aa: CASSSRSSYEQYF; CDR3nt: TGTGCCAGCAGTTCCAGGAGCTCCTACGAGCAGTACTTC
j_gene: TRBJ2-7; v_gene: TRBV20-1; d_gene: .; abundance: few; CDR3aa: CSAGGAGLSYEQYF; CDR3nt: TGCAGTGCGGGGGGAGCAGGTCTCTCCTACGAGCAGTACTTC
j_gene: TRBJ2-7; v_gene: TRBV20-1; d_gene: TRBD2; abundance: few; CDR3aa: CSARGPGTSGTYEQYF; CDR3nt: TGCAGTGCTAGAGGCCCCGGGACTAGCGGCACCTACGAGCAGTACTTC
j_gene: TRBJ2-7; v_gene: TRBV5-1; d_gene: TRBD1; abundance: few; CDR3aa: CASSLAPGQGMEEQYF; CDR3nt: TGCGCCAGCAGCTTGGCCCCGGGACAGGGGATGGAGGAGCAGTACTTC
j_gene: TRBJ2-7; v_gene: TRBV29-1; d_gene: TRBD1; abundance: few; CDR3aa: CSVEDEGQGVYEQYF; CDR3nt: TGCAGCGTTGAAGATGAGGGTCAGGGGGTCTACGAGCAGTACTTC
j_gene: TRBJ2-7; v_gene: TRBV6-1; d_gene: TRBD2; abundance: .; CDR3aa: CASSEAPSGGYEQYF; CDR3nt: TGTGCCAGCAGTGAAGCCCCTAGCGGGGGGTACGAGCAGTACTTC